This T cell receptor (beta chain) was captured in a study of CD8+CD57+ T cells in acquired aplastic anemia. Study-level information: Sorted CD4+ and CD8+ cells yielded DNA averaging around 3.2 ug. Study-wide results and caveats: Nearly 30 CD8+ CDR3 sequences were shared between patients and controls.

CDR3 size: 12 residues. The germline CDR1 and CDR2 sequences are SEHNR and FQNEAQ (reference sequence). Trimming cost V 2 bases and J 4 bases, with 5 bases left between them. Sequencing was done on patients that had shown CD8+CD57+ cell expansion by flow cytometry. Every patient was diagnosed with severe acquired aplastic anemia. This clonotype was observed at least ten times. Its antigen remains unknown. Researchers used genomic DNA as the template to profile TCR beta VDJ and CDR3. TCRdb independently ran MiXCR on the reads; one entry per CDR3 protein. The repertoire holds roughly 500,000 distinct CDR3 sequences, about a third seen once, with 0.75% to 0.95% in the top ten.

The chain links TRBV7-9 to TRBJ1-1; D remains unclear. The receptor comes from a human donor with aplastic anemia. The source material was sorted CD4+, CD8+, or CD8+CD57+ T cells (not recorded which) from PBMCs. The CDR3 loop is CASSLPGTEAFF. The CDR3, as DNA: TGTGCCAGCAGCTTACCTGGCACTGAAGCTTTCTTT. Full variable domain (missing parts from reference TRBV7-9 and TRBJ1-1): DTGVSQNPRHKITKRGQNVTFRCDPISEHNRLYWYRQTLGQGPEFLTYFQNEAQLEKSRLLSDRFSAERPKGSFSTLEIQRTEQGDSAMYLCASSLPGTEAFFGQGTRLTVV.